Each of the 31 T cell receptor beta chains below was sequenced from the same sample in a study of T-cell memory formation after mild COVID-19. MiXCR, applied by TCRdb to the 5' RACE reads, yields one record per CDR3 protein. This table has hundreds of thousands of distinct CDR3 sequences, about 15% appearing once. Specimen: PBMCs or a T cell subset sorted from them (not recorded which). These receptors were taken from a young man who had mild COVID-19 (a few samples of this study predate the infection). Cell type and time point are not known.

The genes are TRBV3-1 and TRBJ2-7, with 10 nucleotides matching TRBD1. With V trimmed by 3 bases and J by 5 bases, 4 bases remained unmatched. CDR1 is LGHDT and CDR2 is YNNKEL in the germline V gene (reference sequence). This CDR3 spans 14 amino acids. CDR3 in DNA: TGTGCCAGCAGCCACCCCGGGACAGGGGACGAGCAGTACTTC. It is translated as CASSHPGTGDEQYF.

The genes are TRBV5-5 and TRBJ2-7; D assignment may be TRBD1 or TRBD2 (5 bases each). V was shortened by 4 bases and J by 7 bases, with 15 bases between the two germline ends. The germline gives CDR1 SGHKS, CDR2 YYEKEE (reference sequence). This CDR3 spans 13 amino acids. As DNA, the CDR3 is TGTGCCAGCAGCCCGTTCCGGGGCAGGGAGCAGTACTTC. It codes for CASSPFRGREQYF. The whole variable domain, remainder taken from reference TRBV5-5 and TRBJ2-7, is DAGVTQSPTHLIKTRGQQVTLRCSPISGHKSVSWYQQVLGQGPQFIFQYYEKEERGRGNFPDRFSARQFPNYSSELNVNALLLGDSALYLCASSPFRGREQYFGPGTRLTVT.

The genes are TRBV3-1 and TRBJ2-1; possible D gene TRBD2, 7 bases. Trimming stripped 4 bases from V and 7 bases from J, with 11 bases between. The germline gives CDR1 LGHDT, CDR2 YNNKEL (reference sequence). The CDR3 totals 13 residues. This CDR3 is CASSPGGWNEQFF. The CDR3 DNA follows: TGTGCCAGCAGCCCGGGGGGCTGGAATGAGCAGTTCTTC.

This clonotype was detected a few times. The chain recombines TRBV4-1 with TRBJ1-5; D not resolved. CDR1 is MGHRA, CDR2 YSYEKL, per germline. V was pared by 1 base and J by 3 bases, with 13 bases between. There are 16 residues in the CDR3. CDR3 DNA: TGCGCCAGCAGCCAAGTGGGCCTAAAGGCCAATCAGCCCCAGCATTTT. Amino acid sequence: CASSQVGLKANQPQHF.

This clonotype was detected ten times or more. The rearrangement joins TRBV7-6 to TRBJ2-2, with D unresolved. V gave up 2 bases and J gave up 5 bases, with 9 bases separating them. Germline-derived CDR1 and CDR2 are SGHVS and FNYEAQ. This CDR3 comprises 14 residues. This CDR3 is CASSLPSNTGELFF. The CDR3 region has the DNA TGTGCCAGCAGCTTACCCTCAAATACCGGGGAGCTGTTTTTT.

This clonotype was observed a few times. V and J are TRBV2 and TRBJ1-5, with 8 bases identical to TRBD1. V shed 3 bases, J shed 4 bases, and the junction held 5 bases outside the gene matches. The germline V gene has CDR1 SNHLY and CDR2 FYNNEI. CDR3 length: 15 amino acids. For the CDR3, the DNA is TGTGCCAGCAGTGACAGGAACAGGGGGAATCAGCCCCAGCATTTT. Protein product: CASSDRNRGNQPQHF.

In this sample, this clonotype turned up a few times. The V and J genes are TRBV12-3 or TRBV12-4 and TRBJ2-5; D assignment may be TRBD1 or TRBD2 (5 bases each). V was clipped by 3 bases and J by 14 bases, with 16 bases between them. The CDR3 is 12 residues long. CDR3 nucleotides: TGTGCCAGCAGTTTGGCCGGGACCCCCCGTTACTTC. Its translation is CASSLAGTPRYF.

This clonotype turned up a few times. The chain couples TRBV30 to TRBJ1-5; no clear D. V was clipped by 2 bases and J by 10 bases, with 12 bases between them. Looked up from germline, CDR1 is GTSNPN and CDR2 is SVGIG (reference sequence). There are 12 residues in the CDR3. The CDR3 region is CAWSREAGPQHF. The CDR3 nucleotides read TGTGCCTGGAGTAGGGAGGCTGGACCCCAGCATTTT.

The gene calls are TRBV7-9 and TRBJ2-3; tentatively, D is TRBD2 (6 bases). V was cut by 5 bases and J by 4 bases, with 19 bases left in between. Germline CDR1 and CDR2: SEHNR and FQNEAQ (reference sequence). This CDR3 has 16 amino acids. CDR3 amino acids: CASSATRGVLADTQYF. CDR3 nucleotide sequence: TGTGCCAGCAGCGCCACCCGCGGGGTTCTAGCAGATACGCAGTATTTT.

The table lists this clonotype with many counts. The V and J genes are TRBV20-1 and TRBJ2-4; D ambiguous. The germline V and J ends were trimmed by 6 bases and 0 bases, with 12 bases remaining between them. Germline V gives CDR1 DFQATT, CDR2 SNEGSKA (reference sequence). The CDR3 length is 14 residues. CDR3 sequence: CSAMTGLAKNIQYF. The CDR3 DNA reads as TGCAGTGCGATGACTGGTCTAGCCAAAAACATTCAGTACTTC.

A few counts support this clonotype. This rearrangement joins TRBV2 to TRBJ2-7; D may match TRBD1 or TRBD2 (6 bases each). Trimming stripped 10 bases from V and 2 bases from J, with 21 bases between. The CDR3 spans 15 residues. Germline V gives CDR1 SNHLY, CDR2 FYNNEI. The CDR3: CATGGIRGPPYEQYV. CDR3 nucleotides: TGTGCCACCGGGGGAATCCGGGGGCCCCCCTACGAGCAGTACGTC.

The rearrangement uses TRBV28 and TRBJ2-5; TRBD1 agrees at 12 bases. Germline CDR1 is MDHEN and CDR2 is SYDVKM. The trim removed 6 bases at V and 9 bases at J, leaving 11 bases unmatched. This CDR3 is 15 amino acids long. CDR3 bases: TGTGCCAGCAGCCCCCGCGGGACAGGGGGCCTGCCCCAGTACTTC. Its translation is CASSPRGTGGLPQYF.

This clonotype was seen only a few times. The J gene is TRBJ2-7, the V gene TRBV6-1; TRBD2 matches at 8 bases. The ends lost 6 bases at V and 2 bases at J; junction bases unmatched: 12. The CDR3 has 16 residues. Germline-derived CDR1 and CDR2 are MNHNS and SASEGT. CDR3 DNA: TGTGCCAGCAGCAGCGGAGTAGCGGGGAGAACCTACGAGCAGTACGTC. It encodes CASSSGVAGRTYEQYV.

V usage is TRBV7-9 and J usage is TRBJ1-5; D perhaps matches TRBD1 (6 bases). V lost 2 bases and J 2 bases, leaving 10 bases between the germline ends. Germline CDR1 is SEHNR and CDR2 is FQNEAQ (reference sequence). This CDR3 is built from 15 residues. The CDR3 protein is CASSLNREGNQPQHF. The CDR3 region has the DNA TGTGCCAGCAGCTTAAACAGGGAGGGCAATCAGCCCCAGCATTTT.

This chain links TRBV28 with TRBJ1-2; D gene uncertain. From germline, CDR1 is MDHEN and CDR2 SYDVKM. CDR3 size: 13 residues. The V end lost 6 bases, the J end lost 2 bases, and 10 bases lay between the germline ends. In DNA form, the CDR3 reads TGTGCCAGCAGAGGCAACGTCAACTATGGCTACACCTTC. This sequence encodes CASRGNVNYGYTF.

Only a few counts were recorded for this clonotype. The chain uses TRBV11-2 and TRBJ2-1; D is possibly TRBD1 (6 bases). From germline, CDR1 is SGHAT and CDR2 FQNNGV. V was clipped by 5 bases and J by 0 bases, with 14 bases between them. CDR3 length equals 16 residues. The CDR3 spells CASSPLQGSSYNEQFF. The CDR3 bases are TGTGCCAGCAGCCCACTTCAGGGGAGCTCCTACAATGAGCAGTTCTTC.

This clonotype has a handful of counts. V and J are TRBV7-9 and TRBJ2-3; D remains unclear. V was trimmed by 5 bases and J by 10 bases, leaving 22 bases between them. Germline lookup yields CDR1 SEHNR and CDR2 FQNEAQ (reference sequence). The CDR3 sequence is 15 residues long. The DNA of the CDR3 is TGTGCCAGCAGCCCCCCGGACCCGTCCGCCGTTGCGCAGTATTTT. Its translation: CASSPPDPSAVAQYF.

The chain carries TRBV5-8 and TRBJ2-1; 13 bases match TRBD2. Germline CDR1 reads SGHTS; CDR2 reads YDEGEE. J lost 8 bases, V lost 4 bases, and 6 bases had no gene match. The CDR3 runs to 15 residues. CDR3 region: CASSRGLAGVDEQFF. DNA of the CDR3: TGTGCCAGCAGCCGTGGACTAGCGGGGGTCGATGAGCAGTTCTTC.

In this sample, this clonotype turned up a few times. The CDR3 DNA reads as TGTGCCAGCAGCCCCGAGGGGTCCCCCTACGAGCAGTACTTC. Residues: CASSPEGSPYEQYF. The chain employs TRBV7-9 and TRBJ2-7; D might be TRBD1 or TRBD2, each matching 5 bases. The CDR3 spans 14 residues. Trimming left V 5 bases short and J 2 bases short, with 13 bases between. CDR1 is SEHNR, CDR2 FQNEAQ, per germline (reference sequence).

This clonotype was seen only a few times. The chain is built from TRBV12-3 or TRBV12-4 and TRBJ1-5; no definite D call. Trimming removed 6 bases at V and 10 bases at J, with 13 bases between. The length of the CDR3 is 12 residues. The CDR3 bases are TGTGCCAGCAGCAACTTGCAGTCCCCCCAGCATTTT. It is translated as CASSNLQSPQHF.

Concerning this clonotype itself: Lacking the conserved final phenylalanine or tryptophan, this CDR3 likely reflects a read error. The CDR3 protein is CASSLSGSGANVLTL. As DNA, the CDR3 is TGTGCCAGCAGCTTGAGCGGTTCTGGGGCCAACGTCCTGACTTTA. This rearrangement joins TRBV5-5 to TRBJ2-6; a weak D match, TRBD2 (5 bases). The CDR3 sequence is 15 residues long. V was clipped by 1 base and J by 1 base, with 6 bases between them. Germline loops: CDR1 SGHKS, CDR2 YYEKEE (reference sequence).

This clonotype was found a few times. This chain uses TRBV6-5 with TRBJ2-7; no clear D gene. This CDR3 has 15 residues. Germline values: CDR1 MNHEY, CDR2 SVGAGI. Trimming shortened V by 6 bases and J by 3 bases, and 18 bases separated the two germline ends. The CDR3 sequence: CASSPPASTIYEQYV. DNA for the CDR3: TGTGCCAGCAGCCCTCCGGCCTCTACGATCTACGAGCAGTACGTC.

The rearrangement links TRBV5-1 to TRBJ1-5; 8 nucleotides line up with TRBD1. V dropped 0 bases and J dropped 6; count of bases not matched to a gene: 5. This CDR3 spans 15 amino acids. CDR1 and CDR2 from the germline V gene are SGHRS and YFSETQ. This CDR3 reads CASSLDGQGGQPQHF. The CDR3 bases are TGCGCCAGCAGCTTGGATGGACAGGGTGGTCAGCCCCAGCATTTT. Complete variable domain (other parts from reference TRBV5-1 and TRBJ1-5): KAGVTQTPRYLIKTRGQQVTLSCSPISGHRSVSWYQQTPGQGLQFLFEYFSETQRNKGNFPGRFSGRQFSNSRSEMNVSTLELGDSALYLCASSLDGQGGQPQHFGDGTRLSIL.

This clonotype has just a few counts. This sequence joins TRBV12-3 or TRBV12-4 and TRBJ1-1; D unresolved. This CDR3 comprises 13 residues. The V end lost 0 bases, the J end lost 8 bases, and 10 bases lay between the germline ends. The CDR3 DNA reads as TGTGCCAGCAGTTTAGCGTCTGAGGTAGAAGCTTTCTTT. Encoded protein: CASSLASEVEAFF.

This chain joins TRBV7-2 and TRBJ2-3; no clear D gene. Per the germline V gene, CDR1 is SGHTA and CDR2 is FQGNSA. The V and J ends lost 5 bases and 6 bases respectively, with 12 bases between them. The CDR3 runs 13 residues. In DNA form, the CDR3 reads TGTGCCAGCAGCGCTTGGGAAAGGGATACGCAGTATTTT. Residues: CASSAWERDTQYF. Filled out from reference TRBV7-2 and TRBJ2-3, the complete variable domain reads GAGVSQSPSNKVTEKGKDVELRCDPISGHTALYWYRQSLGQGLEFLIYFQGNSAPDKSGLPSDRFSAERTGGSVSTLTIQRTQQEDSAVYLCASSAWERDTQYFGPGTRLTVL.

This clonotype was recorded a few times. The V call is TRBV20-1, the J call TRBJ2-3, with D possibly being TRBD1 (5 bases). The CDR3 runs to 12 residues. The germline V gene has CDR1 DFQATT and CDR2 SNEGSKA (reference sequence). CDR3 sequence (DNA): TGCTCCACGAGCCTGCCAGGGAATACGCAGTATTTT. As protein: CSTSLPGNTQYF.

J is TRBJ2-1 and V is TRBV20-1, with a possible D match to TRBD1 (5 bases). The CDR3 loop spans 11 amino acids. Germline CDR1 and CDR2: DFQATT and SNEGSKA (reference sequence). The CDR3 loop is CIKRGYNEQFF. The CDR3, as DNA: TGCATCAAAAGGGGCTACAATGAGCAGTTCTTC.

The chain links TRBV20-1 to TRBJ2-5; 9 bases map to TRBD1. V lost 6 bases, J lost 7 bases, and 15 bases stayed unmatched. Per germline, CDR1 DFQATT and CDR2 SNEGSKA (reference sequence). The CDR3 spans 15 residues. The CDR3 DNA follows: TGCAGTGCCCAACAGCCAGGGACAGGGTTCGGGACCCAGTACTTC. As protein: CSAQQPGTGFGTQYF.

This chain links TRBV27 with TRBJ1-6; 9 positions agree with TRBD1. CDR1 MNHEY and CDR2 SMNVEV come from the germline V gene (reference sequence). The CDR3 is 16 residues long. The trim removed 2 bases at V and 9 bases at J, leaving 8 bases unmatched. This CDR3 is CASSLSSGTGISPLHF. CDR3 coding DNA: TGTGCCAGCAGTTTAAGTTCGGGGACAGGGATTTCACCCCTCCACTTT.

The chain couples TRBV20-1 to TRBJ2-7, with 7 bases matching TRBD2. Germline V gene data show CDR1 as DFQATT and CDR2 as SNEGSKA (reference sequence). V lost 4 bases to trimming and J lost 0 bases; unmatched junction nucleotides: 6. CDR3 length: 14 residues. Here the CDR3 reads CSAKSGKSSYEQYF. The CDR3 DNA sequence: TGCAGTGCTAAAAGCGGGAAGAGCTCCTACGAGCAGTACTTC.

This clonotype was observed a few times. This sequence joins TRBV7-2 and TRBJ2-3; the match to TRBD2 covers 9 bases. Trimming at V came to 5 bases and at J to 1 base, leaving 16 bases not matched to a gene. The CDR3 covers 19 residues. CDR1 SGHTA and CDR2 FQGNSA come from the germline V gene. The CDR3 sequence is CASSPSTARVAGGTDTQYF. Written as DNA, the CDR3 is TGTGCCAGCAGCCCTTCAACGGCAAGAGTAGCGGGGGGCACAGATACGCAGTATTTT.